This is a list of T cell receptor beta chains from one sample in a study of T cells after yellow fever vaccination. Each CDR3 protein gets one entry after TCRdb re-called the 5' RACE reads with MiXCR. The sample comprises about 510,000 distinct CDR3 sequences, just over 20% of which are singletons, and approximately 16% rests with the top ten. The sequences come from PBMCs, collected less than 25 days after the first yellow fever vaccination. Receptors originate from a man in his late teens or twenties who received the YFV17D yellow fever vaccine. CDR3s include the opening cysteine and the closing phenylalanine or tryptophan. Fields, in order: V gene, clone size, D gene, J gene, CDR3 DNA, CDR3 protein. A D gene is named only where the DNA matches it firmly. A clone size is listed for some rows: how often the clone was seen (once, few, many), or a class if it is expanded.

TRBV30	few	TRBD2	TRBJ2-1	TGTGCCTGGGGAGGACTAGCGGGGGATGAGCAGTTCTTC	CAWGGLAGDEQFF
TRBV27	-	-	TRBJ2-5	TGTGCCAGCAGTTTATCCTTTATGACTTCCAAAGAGACCCAGTACTTC	CASSLSFMTSKETQYF
TRBV4-3	-	-	TRBJ2-4	TGCGCCAGCAGCCAAGATGCCACAGGGAGGGCCAAAAACATTCAGTACTTC	CASSQDATGRAKNIQYF
TRBV5-4	few	-	TRBJ1-4	TGTGCCAGCTCTTATACAACTAATGAAAAACTGTTTTTT	CASSYTTNEKLFF
TRBV5-4	-	-	TRBJ2-2	TGTGCCAGCAGCTTAGGGCCAGTCCTAGGGTCCGGGGAGCTGTTTTTT	CASSLGPVLGSGELFF
TRBV20-1	few	-	TRBJ1-6	TGCAGTGCTAGAGAAAAGGACAGAAGGGTTTCACCCCTCCACTTT	CSAREKDRRVSPLHF
TRBV6-1	many	-	TRBJ1-2	TGTGCCAGCAGCGTCTCAGGGAACTATGGCTACACCTTC	CASSVSGNYGYTF
TRBV7-2	many	-	TRBJ2-5	TGTGCCAGCAGCTTCCGAACGACTAGTAGTTGGGAGACCCAGTACTTC	CASSFRTTSSWETQYF
TRBV2	-	-	TRBJ1-2	TGTGCCAGCAGTGAAGCGCCCCACTATGGCTACACCTTC	CASSEAPHYGYTF
TRBV4-3	-	TRBD1	TRBJ1-4	TGCGCCAGCAGCCCCGGACAGGGGGCGGCTAATGAAAAACTGTTTTTT	CASSPGQGAANEKLFF
TRBV7-8	few	-	TRBJ2-1	TGTGCCAGCAGCCCACGGACAGCTAACAATGAGCAGTTCTTC	CASSPRTANNEQFF
TRBV18	many	-	TRBJ2-2	TGTGCCAGCTCAGAAACCGGGGAGCTGTTTTTT	CASSETGELFF
TRBV18	-	TRBD1	TRBJ1-4	TGTGCCAGCTCACCATTGAGGGACAGAAGCGGAAAACTGTTTTTT	CASSPLRDRSGKLFF
TRBV20-1	-	-	TRBJ2-1	TGCAGTGCCCCCGACAGAAGGGTCTACAATGAGCAGTTCTTC	CSAPDRRVYNEQFF
TRBV30	once	TRBD1	TRBJ1-1	TGTGCCTGGAGCCGACCAGGGGGCTCTGAAGCTTTCTTT	CAWSRPGGSEAFF
TRBV6-2/TRBV6-3	-	-	TRBJ2-1	TGTGCCAGCAGTTACTCTTCTAGCAGGGGAGACAATGAGCAGTTCTTC	CASSYSSSRGDNEQFF
TRBV4-3	few	-	TRBJ1-1	TGCGCCAGCAGCCAAGATTCCGTGGTGTCAGGGCGCGGCACTGAAGCTTTCTTT	CASSQDSVVSGRGTEAFF
TRBV10-3	few	-	TRBJ2-1	TGTGCCATCAGTGAATCAGTAAACAATGAGCAGTTCTTC	CAISESVNNEQFF
TRBV7-2	few	-	TRBJ2-3	TGTGCCAGCAGCTTAGACAGGGCTGGCACAGATACGCAGTATTTT	CASSLDRAGTDTQYF
TRBV5-1	-	-	TRBJ2-3	TGCGCCAGCGAGGGTCAGGATGGGGGAGCGCAGTATTTT	CASEGQDGGAQYF
TRBV7-2	many	-	TRBJ2-5	TGTGCCAGCAGCTTCAGGGCGACAGAGACCCAGTACTTC	CASSFRATETQYF
TRBV2	-	-	TRBJ1-1	TGTGCCAGCAGACCGGGACGGTTGAACACTGAAGCTTTCTTT	CASRPGRLNTEAFF
TRBV10-3	-	TRBD2	TRBJ2-7	TGTGCCATCAGTCCGGGCGGGAGCTCCTACGAGCAGTACTTC	CAISPGGSSYEQYF